This entry concerns a single TCR beta chain. As yet, its antigen is unknown. Here immunoSEQ multiplex PCR was the method, and the copy in TCRdb shows in-frame clones only, minus some. The sample yields fewer than 200,000 clones, roughly 91% seen once. This sample was taken from a study of cytomegalovirus exposure and HLA in healthy donors. General study points: In the 130 or so validation repertoires, roughly 94% of cluster scores exceeded 0, per a later analysis.

Germline loops: CDR1 MNHNS, CDR2 SASEGT. CDR3 size: 13 residues. The V segment lost 7 bases and the J segment 9 bases; nucleotides outside the gene matches: 6. The TCR sequence derives from a woman between 18 and 29 years old in good health and CMV-seropositive. The chain uses TRBV6-1 and TRBJ2-1; 10 bases match TRBD2. Input material: PBMCs. CDR3 residues: CASKASGSGEQFF. CDR3 sequence (DNA): TGTGCCAGCAAAGCTAGCGGGAGCGGTGAGCAGTTCTTC.